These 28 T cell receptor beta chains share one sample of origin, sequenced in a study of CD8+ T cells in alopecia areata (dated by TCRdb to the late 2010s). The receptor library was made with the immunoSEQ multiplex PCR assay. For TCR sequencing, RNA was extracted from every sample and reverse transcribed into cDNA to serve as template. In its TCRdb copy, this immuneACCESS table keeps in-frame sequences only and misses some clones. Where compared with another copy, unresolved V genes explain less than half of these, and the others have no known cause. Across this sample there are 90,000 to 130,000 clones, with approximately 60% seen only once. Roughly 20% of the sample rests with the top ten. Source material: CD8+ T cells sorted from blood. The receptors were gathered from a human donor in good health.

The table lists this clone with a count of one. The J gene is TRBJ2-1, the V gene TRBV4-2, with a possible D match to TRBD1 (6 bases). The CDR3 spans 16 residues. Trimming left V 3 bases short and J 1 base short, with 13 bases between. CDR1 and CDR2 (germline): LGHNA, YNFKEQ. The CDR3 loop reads CASSQVVGGSYNEQFF. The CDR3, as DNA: TGTGCCAGCAGCCAGGTAGTAGGGGGATCCTACAATGAGCAGTTCTTC.

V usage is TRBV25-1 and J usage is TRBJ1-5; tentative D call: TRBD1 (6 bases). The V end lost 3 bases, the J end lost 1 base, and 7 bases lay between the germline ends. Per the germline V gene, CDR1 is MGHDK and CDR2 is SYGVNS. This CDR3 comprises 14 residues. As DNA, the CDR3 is TGTGCCAGCAGTGATACAGGGAGCAATCAGCCCCAGCATTTT. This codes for CASSDTGSNQPQHF.

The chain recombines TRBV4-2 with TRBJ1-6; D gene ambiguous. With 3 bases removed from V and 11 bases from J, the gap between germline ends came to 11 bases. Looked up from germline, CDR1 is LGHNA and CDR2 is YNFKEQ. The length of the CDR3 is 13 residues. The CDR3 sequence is CASSHSGSAPLHF. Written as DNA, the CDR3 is TGTGCCAGCAGCCATTCGGGGAGCGCACCCCTCCACTTT.

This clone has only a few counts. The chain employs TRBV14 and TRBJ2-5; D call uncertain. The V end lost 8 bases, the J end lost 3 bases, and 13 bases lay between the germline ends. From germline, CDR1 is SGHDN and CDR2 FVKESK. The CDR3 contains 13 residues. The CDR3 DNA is TGTGCCAGCGTTCTAGGTTTGGAAGAGACCCAGTACTTC. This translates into CASVLGLEETQYF.

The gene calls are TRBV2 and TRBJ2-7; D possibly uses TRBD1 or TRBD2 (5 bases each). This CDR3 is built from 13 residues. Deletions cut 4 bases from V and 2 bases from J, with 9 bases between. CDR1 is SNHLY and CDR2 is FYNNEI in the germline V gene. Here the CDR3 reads CASSVWDPYEQYF. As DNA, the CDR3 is TGTGCCAGCAGTGTATGGGACCCCTACGAGCAGTACTTC.

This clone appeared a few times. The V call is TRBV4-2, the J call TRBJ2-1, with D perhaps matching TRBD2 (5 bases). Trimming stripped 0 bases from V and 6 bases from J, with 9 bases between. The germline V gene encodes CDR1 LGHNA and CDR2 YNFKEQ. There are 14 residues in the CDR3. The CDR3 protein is CASSQEGEVNEQFF. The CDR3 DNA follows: TGTGCCAGCAGCCAAGAGGGAGAAGTCAATGAGCAGTTCTTC.

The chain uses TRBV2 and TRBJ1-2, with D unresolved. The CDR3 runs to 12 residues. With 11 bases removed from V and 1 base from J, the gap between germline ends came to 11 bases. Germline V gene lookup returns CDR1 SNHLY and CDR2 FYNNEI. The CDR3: CARLSGNYGYTF. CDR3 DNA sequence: TGTGCCCGACTCTCCGGTAACTATGGCTACACCTTC. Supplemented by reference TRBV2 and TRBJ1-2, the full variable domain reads EPEVTQTPSHQVTQMGQEVILRCVPISNHLYFYWYRQILGQKVEFLVSFYNNEISEKSEIFDDQFSVERPDGSNFTLKIRSTKLEDSAMYFCARLSGNYGYTFGSGTRLTVV.

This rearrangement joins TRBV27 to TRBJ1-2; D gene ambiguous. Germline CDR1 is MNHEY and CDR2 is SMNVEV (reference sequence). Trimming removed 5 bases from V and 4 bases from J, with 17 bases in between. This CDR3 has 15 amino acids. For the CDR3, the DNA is TGTGCCAGCAGTCAAAGGGCCATTGCGGGCTATGGCTACACCTTC. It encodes CASSQRAIAGYGYTF.

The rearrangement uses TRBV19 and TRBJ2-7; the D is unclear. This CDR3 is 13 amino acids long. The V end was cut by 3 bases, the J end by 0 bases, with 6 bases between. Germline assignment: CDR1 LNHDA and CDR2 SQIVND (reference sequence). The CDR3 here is CASSMGISYEQYF. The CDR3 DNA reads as TGTGCCAGTAGTATGGGCATCTCCTACGAGCAGTACTTC.

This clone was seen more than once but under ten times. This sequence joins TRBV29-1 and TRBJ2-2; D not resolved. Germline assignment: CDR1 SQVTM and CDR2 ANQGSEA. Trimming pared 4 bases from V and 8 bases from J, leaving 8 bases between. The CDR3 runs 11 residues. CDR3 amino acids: CSVVRSGELFF. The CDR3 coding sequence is TGCAGCGTTGTGAGATCAGGGGAGCTGTTTTTT.

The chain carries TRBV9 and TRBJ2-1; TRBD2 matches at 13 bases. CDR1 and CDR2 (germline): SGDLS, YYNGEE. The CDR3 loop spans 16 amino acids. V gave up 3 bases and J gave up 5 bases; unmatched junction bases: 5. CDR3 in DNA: TGTGCCAGCAGCGCAGGACTAGCGGGGGCCCACAATGAGCAGTTCTTC. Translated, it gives CASSAGLAGAHNEQFF. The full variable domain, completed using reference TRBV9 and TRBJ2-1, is DSGVTQTPKHLITATGQRVTLRCSPRSGDLSVYWYQQSLDQGLQFLIQYYNGEERAKGNILERFSAQQFPDLHSELNLSSLELGDSALYFCASSAGLAGAHNEQFFGPGTRLTVL.

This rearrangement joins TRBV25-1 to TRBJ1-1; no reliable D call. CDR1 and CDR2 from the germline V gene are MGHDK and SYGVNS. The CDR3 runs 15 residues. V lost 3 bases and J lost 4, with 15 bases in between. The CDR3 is CASSDSRKGATEAFF. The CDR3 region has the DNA TGTGCCAGCAGTGACTCCCGGAAAGGCGCCACTGAAGCTTTCTTT.

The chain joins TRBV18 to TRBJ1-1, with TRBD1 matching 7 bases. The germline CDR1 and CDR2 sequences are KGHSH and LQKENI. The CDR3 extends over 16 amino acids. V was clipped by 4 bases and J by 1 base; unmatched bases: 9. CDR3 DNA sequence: TGTGCCAGCTCACAACTGGGACAGCAAAGGAACACTGAAGCTTTCTTT. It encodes CASSQLGQQRNTEAFF. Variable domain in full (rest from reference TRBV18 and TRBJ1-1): NAGVMQNPRHLVRRRGQEARLRCSPMKGHSHVYWYRQLPEEGLKFMVYLQKENIIDESGMPKERFSAEFPKEGPSILRIQQVVRGDSAAYFCASSQLGQQRNTEAFFGQGTRLTVV.

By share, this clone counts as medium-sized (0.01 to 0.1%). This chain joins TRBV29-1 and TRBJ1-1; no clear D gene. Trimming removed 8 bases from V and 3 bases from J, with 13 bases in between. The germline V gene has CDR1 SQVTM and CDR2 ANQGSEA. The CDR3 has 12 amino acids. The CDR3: CSIRTGDTEAFF. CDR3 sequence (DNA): TGCAGCATCAGAACGGGTGACACTGAAGCTTTCTTT.

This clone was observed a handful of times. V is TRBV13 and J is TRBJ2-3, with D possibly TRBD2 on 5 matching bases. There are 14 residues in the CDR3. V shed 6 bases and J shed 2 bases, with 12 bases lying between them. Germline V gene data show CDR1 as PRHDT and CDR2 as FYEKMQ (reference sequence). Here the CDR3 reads CASSLDFPTDTQYF. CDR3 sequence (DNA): TGTGCCAGCAGTCTGGACTTCCCCACAGATACGCAGTATTTT.

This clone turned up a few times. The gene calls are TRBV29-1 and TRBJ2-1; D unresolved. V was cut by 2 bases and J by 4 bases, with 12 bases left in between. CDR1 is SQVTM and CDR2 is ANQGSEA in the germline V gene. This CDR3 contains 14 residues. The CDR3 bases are TGCAGCGTTGAACGCCCGGTGAGTTACAATGAGCAGTTCTTC. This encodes CSVERPVSYNEQFF.

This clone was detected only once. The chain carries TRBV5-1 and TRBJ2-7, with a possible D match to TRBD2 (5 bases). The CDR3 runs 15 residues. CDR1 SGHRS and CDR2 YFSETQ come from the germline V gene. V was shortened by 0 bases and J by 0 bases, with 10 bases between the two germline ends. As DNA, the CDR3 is TGCGCCAGCAGCTTGGTCCCAGGAGGCTCCTACGAGCAGTACTTC. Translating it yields CASSLVPGGSYEQYF.

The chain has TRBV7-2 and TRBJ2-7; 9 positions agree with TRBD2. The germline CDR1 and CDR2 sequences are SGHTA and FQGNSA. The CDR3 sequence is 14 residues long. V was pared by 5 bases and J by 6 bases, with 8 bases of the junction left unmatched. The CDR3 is CASSTRGGVFEQYF. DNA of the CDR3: TGTGCCAGCAGCACCCGCGGGGGGGTGTTCGAGCAGTACTTC.

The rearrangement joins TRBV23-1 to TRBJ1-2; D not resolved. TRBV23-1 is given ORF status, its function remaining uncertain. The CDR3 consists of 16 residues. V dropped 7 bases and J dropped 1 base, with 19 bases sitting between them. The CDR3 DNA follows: TGCGCCAGCATTCCACATTACAGATCTCGTAACTATGGCTACACCTTC. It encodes CASIPHYRSRNYGYTF.

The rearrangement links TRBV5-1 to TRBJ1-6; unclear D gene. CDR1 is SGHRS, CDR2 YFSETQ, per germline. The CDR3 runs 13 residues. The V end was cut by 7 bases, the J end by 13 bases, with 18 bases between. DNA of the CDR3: TGCGCCAGCGGATTCGGGCGAGGTAGGCCCCTCCACTTT. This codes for CASGFGRGRPLHF. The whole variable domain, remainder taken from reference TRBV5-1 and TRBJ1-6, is KAGVTQTPRYLIKTRGQQVTLSCSPISGHRSVSWYQQTPGQGLQFLFEYFSETQRNKGNFPGRFSGRQFSNSRSEMNVSTLELGDSALYLCASGFGRGRPLHFGNGTRLTVT.

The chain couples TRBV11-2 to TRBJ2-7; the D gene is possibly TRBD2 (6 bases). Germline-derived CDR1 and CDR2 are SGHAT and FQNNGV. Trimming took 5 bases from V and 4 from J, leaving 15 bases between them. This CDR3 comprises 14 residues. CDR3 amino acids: CASSLIKGRYEQYF. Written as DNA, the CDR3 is TGTGCCAGCAGCCTAATAAAGGGGAGGTACGAGCAGTACTTC.

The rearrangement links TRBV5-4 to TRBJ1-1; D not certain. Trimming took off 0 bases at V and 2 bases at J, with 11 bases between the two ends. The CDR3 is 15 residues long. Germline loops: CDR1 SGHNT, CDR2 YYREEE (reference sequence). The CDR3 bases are TGTGCCAGCAGCTTGGGTTTTGAAGGCAACACTGAAGCTTTCTTT. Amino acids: CASSLGFEGNTEAFF.

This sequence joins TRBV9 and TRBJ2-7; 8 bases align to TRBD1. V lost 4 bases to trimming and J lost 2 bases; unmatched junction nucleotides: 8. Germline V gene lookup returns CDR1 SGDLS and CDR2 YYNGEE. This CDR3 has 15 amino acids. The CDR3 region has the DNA TGTGCCAGCAGCACAAACCGGGACAGGCCCTACGAGCAGTACTTC. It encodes CASSTNRDRPYEQYF.

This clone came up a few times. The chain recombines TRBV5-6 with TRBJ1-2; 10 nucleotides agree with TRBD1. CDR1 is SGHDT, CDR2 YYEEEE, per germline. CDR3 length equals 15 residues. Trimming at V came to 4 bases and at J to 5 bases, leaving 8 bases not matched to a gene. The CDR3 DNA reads TGTGCCAGCAGCGGCGGACAGGGGGAAACGTATGGCTACACCTTC. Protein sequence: CASSGGQGETYGYTF.

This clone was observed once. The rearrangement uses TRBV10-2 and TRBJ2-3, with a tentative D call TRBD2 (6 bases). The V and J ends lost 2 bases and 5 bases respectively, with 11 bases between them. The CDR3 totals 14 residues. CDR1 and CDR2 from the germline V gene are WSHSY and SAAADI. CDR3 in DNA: TGCGCCAGCAGTGAGCGGGGGTTTCGAGATACGCAGTATTTT. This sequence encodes CASSERGFRDTQYF.

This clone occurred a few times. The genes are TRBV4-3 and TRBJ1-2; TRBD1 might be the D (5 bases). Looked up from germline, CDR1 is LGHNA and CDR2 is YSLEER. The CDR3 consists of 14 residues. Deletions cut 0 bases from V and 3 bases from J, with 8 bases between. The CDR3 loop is CASSQDGGYYGYTF. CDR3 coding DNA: TGCGCCAGCAGCCAAGATGGGGGATACTATGGCTACACCTTC.

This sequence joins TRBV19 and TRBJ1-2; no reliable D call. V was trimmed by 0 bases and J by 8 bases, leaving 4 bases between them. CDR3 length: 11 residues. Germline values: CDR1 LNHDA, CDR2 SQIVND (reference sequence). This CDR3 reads CASSIDSGYTF. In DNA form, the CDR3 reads TGTGCCAGTAGTATAGACTCAGGCTACACCTTC. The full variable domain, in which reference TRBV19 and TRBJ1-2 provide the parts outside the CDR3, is DGGITQSPKYLFRKEGQNVTLSCEQNLNHDAMYWYRQDPGQGLRLIYYSQIVNDFQKGDIAEGYSVSREKKESFPLTVTSAQKNPTAFYLCASSIDSGYTFGSGTRLTVV.

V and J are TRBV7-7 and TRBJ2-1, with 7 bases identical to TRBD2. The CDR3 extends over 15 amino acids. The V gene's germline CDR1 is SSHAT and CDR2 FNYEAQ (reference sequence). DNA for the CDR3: TGTGCTAGCGCGAGCGGGGCGTCCCTCTACAATGAGCAGTTCTTC. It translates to CASASGASLYNEQFF. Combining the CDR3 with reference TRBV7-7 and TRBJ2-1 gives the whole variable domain GAGVSQSPRYKVTKRGQDVTLRCDPISSHATLYWYQQALGQGPEFLTYFNYEAQPDKSGLPSDRFSAERPEGSISTLTIQRTEQRDSAMYRCASASGASLYNEQFFGPGTRLTVL.